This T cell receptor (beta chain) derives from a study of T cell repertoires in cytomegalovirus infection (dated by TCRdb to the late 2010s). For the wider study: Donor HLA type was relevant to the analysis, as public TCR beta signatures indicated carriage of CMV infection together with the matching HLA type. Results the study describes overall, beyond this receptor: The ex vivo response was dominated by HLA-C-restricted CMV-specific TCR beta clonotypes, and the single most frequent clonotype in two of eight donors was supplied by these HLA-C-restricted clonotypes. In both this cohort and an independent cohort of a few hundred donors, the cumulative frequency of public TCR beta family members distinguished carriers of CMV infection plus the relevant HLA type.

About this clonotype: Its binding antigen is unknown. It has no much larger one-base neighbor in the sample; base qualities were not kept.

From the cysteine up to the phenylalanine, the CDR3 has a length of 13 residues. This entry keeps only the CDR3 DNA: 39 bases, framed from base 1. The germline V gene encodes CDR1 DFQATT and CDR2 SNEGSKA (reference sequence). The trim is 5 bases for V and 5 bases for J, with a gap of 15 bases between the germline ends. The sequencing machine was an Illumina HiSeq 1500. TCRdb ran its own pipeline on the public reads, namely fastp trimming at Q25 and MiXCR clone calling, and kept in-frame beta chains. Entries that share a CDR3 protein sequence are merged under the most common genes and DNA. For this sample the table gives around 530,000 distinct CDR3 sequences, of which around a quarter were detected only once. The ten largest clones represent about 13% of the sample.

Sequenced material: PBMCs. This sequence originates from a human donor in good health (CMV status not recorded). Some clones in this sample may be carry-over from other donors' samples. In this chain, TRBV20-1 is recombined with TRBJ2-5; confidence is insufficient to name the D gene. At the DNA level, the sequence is TGCAGTGCTCCAAGGGCTAGTAGGGAGACCCAGTACTTC. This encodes CSAPRASRETQYF.